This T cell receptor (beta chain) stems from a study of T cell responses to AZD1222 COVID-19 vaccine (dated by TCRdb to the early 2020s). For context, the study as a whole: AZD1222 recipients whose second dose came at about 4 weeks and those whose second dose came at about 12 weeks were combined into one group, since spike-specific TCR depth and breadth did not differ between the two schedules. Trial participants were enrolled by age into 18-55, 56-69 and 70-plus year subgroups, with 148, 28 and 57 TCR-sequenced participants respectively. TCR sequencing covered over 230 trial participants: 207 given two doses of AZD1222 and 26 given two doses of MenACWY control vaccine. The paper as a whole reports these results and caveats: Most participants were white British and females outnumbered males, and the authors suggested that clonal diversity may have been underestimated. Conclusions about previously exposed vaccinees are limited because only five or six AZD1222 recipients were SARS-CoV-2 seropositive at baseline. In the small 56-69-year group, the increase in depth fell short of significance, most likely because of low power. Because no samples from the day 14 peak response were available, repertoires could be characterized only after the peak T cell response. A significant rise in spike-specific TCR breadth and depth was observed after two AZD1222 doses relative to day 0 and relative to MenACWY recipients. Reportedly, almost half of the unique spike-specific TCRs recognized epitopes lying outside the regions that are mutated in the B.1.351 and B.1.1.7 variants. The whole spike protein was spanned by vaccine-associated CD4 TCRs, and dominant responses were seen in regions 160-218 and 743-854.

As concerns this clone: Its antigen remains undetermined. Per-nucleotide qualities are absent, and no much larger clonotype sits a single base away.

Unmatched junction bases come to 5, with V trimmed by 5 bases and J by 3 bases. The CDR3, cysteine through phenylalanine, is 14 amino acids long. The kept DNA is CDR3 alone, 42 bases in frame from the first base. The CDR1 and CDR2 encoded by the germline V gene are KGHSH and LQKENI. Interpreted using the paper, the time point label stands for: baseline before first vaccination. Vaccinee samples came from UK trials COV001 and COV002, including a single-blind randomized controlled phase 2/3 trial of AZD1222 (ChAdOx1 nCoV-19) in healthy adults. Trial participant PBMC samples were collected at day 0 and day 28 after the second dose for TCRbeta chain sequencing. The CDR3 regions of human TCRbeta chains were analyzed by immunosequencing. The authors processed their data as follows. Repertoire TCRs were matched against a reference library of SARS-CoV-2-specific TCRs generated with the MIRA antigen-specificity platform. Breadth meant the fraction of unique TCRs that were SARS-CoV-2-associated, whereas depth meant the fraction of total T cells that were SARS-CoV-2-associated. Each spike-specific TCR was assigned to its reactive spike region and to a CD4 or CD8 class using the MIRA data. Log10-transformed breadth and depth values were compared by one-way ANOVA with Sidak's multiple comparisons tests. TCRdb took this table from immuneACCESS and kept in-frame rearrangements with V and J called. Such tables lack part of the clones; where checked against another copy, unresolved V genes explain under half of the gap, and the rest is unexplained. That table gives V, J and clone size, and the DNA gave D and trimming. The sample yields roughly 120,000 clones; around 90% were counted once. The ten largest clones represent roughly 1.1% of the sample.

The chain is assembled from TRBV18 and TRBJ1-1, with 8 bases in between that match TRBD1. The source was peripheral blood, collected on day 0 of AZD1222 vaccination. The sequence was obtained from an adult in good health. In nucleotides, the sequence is TGTGCCAGCTCATCACAGGGGGTGGACACTGAAGCTTTCTTT. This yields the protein CASSSQGVDTEAFF.